These 27 T cell receptor beta chains were all obtained from the same sample, sequenced in a study of blood T cells in healthy people across ages. PCR was performed a second time for about 7 to 11 cycles using a sample-barcoded 5' primer and a J-beta primer mix. TCRdb independently ran MiXCR on the 5' RACE reads; one entry per CDR3 protein. The table records about 1.1 million distinct CDR3 sequences, less than 45% of them present only once. Sequenced sample: blood. These receptors came from a man in his late teens or twenties in good health.

With respect to this clonotype: A much larger clone lies a single base off, so this may be a read error. This chain links TRBV10-3 with TRBJ2-3, with 9 bases matching TRBD2. CDR1 ENHRY and CDR2 SYGVKD come from the germline V gene. The CDR3 runs to 14 residues. This chain's CDR3 is CTTSSGGQADTQYF. CDR3 nucleotide sequence: TGTACCACCAGTAGCGGGGGTCAAGCAGATACGCAGTATTTT.

This clonotype was seen only a few times. The chain has TRBV5-1 and TRBJ2-5; D ambiguous. Germline CDR1 reads SGHRS; CDR2 reads YFSETQ. V lost 0 bases to trimming and J lost 2 bases, with 11 bases between them. The CDR3 spans 15 residues. The CDR3 loop reads CASSLVGKRQETQYF. CDR3 nucleotides: TGCGCCAGCAGCTTGGTGGGAAAACGGCAAGAGACCCAGTACTTC. Using reference TRBV5-1 and TRBJ2-5 for the parts outside the CDR3, the full variable domain is KAGVTQTPRYLIKTRGQQVTLSCSPISGHRSVSWYQQTPGQGLQFLFEYFSETQRNKGNFPGRFSGRQFSNSRSEMNVSTLELGDSALYLCASSLVGKRQETQYFGPGTRLLVL.

For the CDR3, the DNA is TGTGCCAGCAGCAAGACAGGATTTTTGGATCAGCCCCAGCATTTT. Translating gives CASSKTGFLDQPQHF. The chain joins TRBV5-5 to TRBJ1-5; TRBD1 is a possible D gene (6 bases). The CDR3 runs to 15 residues. From germline, CDR1 is SGHKS and CDR2 YYEKEE (reference sequence). The ends were cut back, 4 bases at V and 5 bases at J, with 16 bases in the middle.

The V and J genes are TRBV5-5 and TRBJ2-1; 7 bases are shared with TRBD1. Germline CDR1 SGHKS, CDR2 YYEKEE (reference sequence). This CDR3 spans 15 amino acids. With 5 bases clipped from V and 4 bases from J, the junction kept 9 bases outside the gene matches. The CDR3 coding sequence is TGTGCCAGCAGTCAACCCGACAGGGTATACAATGAGCAGTTCTTC. Protein: CASSQPDRVYNEQFF.

The chain links TRBV7-2 to TRBJ2-5, with D tentatively TRBD2 (5 bases). The V end lost 6 bases, the J end lost 11 bases, and 13 bases lay between the germline ends. The CDR3 is 11 residues long. CDR1 and CDR2 (germline): SGHTA, FQGNSA. CDR3 protein: CASRNSVEQYF. The CDR3 bases are TGTGCCAGCAGAAATAGCGTTGAGCAGTACTTC. Supplemented by reference TRBV7-2 and TRBJ2-5, the full variable domain reads GAGVSQSPSNKVTEKGKDVELRCDPISGHTALYWYRQSLGQGLEFLIYFQGNSAPDKSGLPSDRFSAERTGGSVSTLTIQRTQQEDSAVYLCASRNSVEQYFGPGTRLLVL.

Ten or more counts support this clonotype. V gene TRBV15 combines with J gene TRBJ2-3; 7 positions agree with TRBD1. V was pared by 6 bases and J by 0 bases, with 6 bases of the junction left unmatched. In germline, CDR1 is LNHNV, CDR2 YYDKDF (reference sequence). The length of the CDR3 is 15 residues. CDR3 DNA sequence: TGTGCCACCAGACCTTGGGGACAGAGCACAGATACGCAGTATTTT. Its protein product is CATRPWGQSTDTQYF.

Only a few counts were recorded for this clonotype. The genes are TRBV2 and TRBJ2-1, with D perhaps TRBD1 or TRBD2 (5 bases each). CDR1 is SNHLY, CDR2 FYNNEI, per germline. The V gene lost 2 bases and the J gene lost 3 bases, with 8 bases spanning the gap. The CDR3 runs 14 residues. DNA for the CDR3: TGTGCCAGCAGTGAAATGGGGGACTACAATGAGCAGTTCTTC. It encodes CASSEMGDYNEQFF.

CDR3 residues: CASSSLRGNNEQYF. The CDR3 nucleotides are TGTGCCAGCTCTTCTTTGCGGGGCAATAATGAGCAGTACTTC. V gene TRBV7-2 combines with J gene TRBJ2-7, with a possible D match to TRBD2 (6 bases). CDR1 and CDR2 from the germline V gene are SGHTA and FQGNSA. V lost 8 bases, J lost 7 bases, and 21 bases lay in between. The CDR3 covers 14 residues.

The chain joins TRBV4-1 to TRBJ1-2; no firm D call. With 0 bases removed from V and 4 bases from J, the gap between germline ends came to 9 bases. The CDR3 contains 14 residues. Germline V lookup: CDR1 MGHRA, CDR2 YSYEKL. The CDR3: CASSQDTRFYGYTF. CDR3 in DNA: TGCGCCAGCAGCCAAGATACCCGATTCTATGGCTACACCTTC.

CDR3 in DNA: TGTGCCAGCAGTGAGGACCGTTACACAGATACGCAGTATTTT. Translating gives CASSEDRYTDTQYF. This rearrangement joins TRBV25-1 to TRBJ2-3; D unclear. The germline gives CDR1 MGHDK, CDR2 SYGVNS. CDR3 length: 14 amino acids. The ends were cut back, 3 bases at V and 2 bases at J, with 9 bases in the middle.

V usage is TRBV2 and J usage is TRBJ1-2; tentative D call: TRBD1 (6 bases). The CDR3 spans 17 residues. Trimming left V 1 base short and J 3 bases short, with 18 bases between. Germline V gene data show CDR1 as SNHLY and CDR2 as FYNNEI. The CDR3 DNA reads TGTGCCAGCAGTGAAGAGGGTTGGACAGCGGACGACTATGGCTACACCTTC. Its translation: CASSEEGWTADDYGYTF.

This clonotype was seen only a few times. The rearrangement links TRBV28 to TRBJ1-2; D remains ambiguous. The CDR3 is made up of 14 amino acids. V dropped 5 bases and J dropped 2 bases, with 12 bases sitting between them. Germline CDR1 is MDHEN and CDR2 is SYDVKM. CDR3 coding DNA: TGTGCCAGCAGTCAGCATGCTCCAAACTATGGCTACACCTTC. This sequence encodes CASSQHAPNYGYTF.

This CDR3 reads CASSYHRTTLRINSPLHF. The CDR3 DNA sequence: TGTGCCAGCAGTTATCATCGGACGACCTTGAGGATCAATTCACCCCTCCACTTT. The V and J genes are TRBV6-2 or TRBV6-3 and TRBJ1-6, with D uncertain. Per germline, CDR1 MNHEY and CDR2 SVGEGT. There are 18 residues in the CDR3. V lost 3 bases to trimming and J lost 7 bases, with 22 bases between them.

There are many counts of this clonotype. This chain connects TRBV12-3 or TRBV12-4 to TRBJ1-2; no firm D call. The CDR3 is 13 residues long. The V end lost 0 bases, the J end lost 5 bases, and 7 bases lay between the germline ends. The CDR3 here is CASSLARGYGYTF. CDR3 in DNA: TGTGCCAGCAGTTTAGCGCGCGGGTATGGCTACACCTTC.

This clonotype turned up a few times. The V call is TRBV4-3, the J call TRBJ2-1; 11 bases align to TRBD1. Germline V CDR1 and CDR2: LGHNA, YSLEER. This CDR3 is 13 amino acids long. The junction had 1 base not matched to a gene; V was cut back by 4 bases and J by 8 bases. CDR3 DNA: TGCGCCAGCAGCCCGGGACAGGGGGATGAGCAGTTCTTC. Protein sequence: CASSPGQGDEQFF.

This clonotype was recorded many times. The rearrangement links TRBV10-3 to TRBJ2-3, with D tentatively TRBD1 (5 bases). This CDR3 contains 14 residues. V shed 2 bases and J shed 4 bases, with 10 bases lying between them. Germline lookup yields CDR1 ENHRY and CDR2 SYGVKD. CDR3 protein: CAISEGQGADTQYF. CDR3 in DNA: TGTGCCATCAGTGAGGGGCAGGGCGCAGATACGCAGTATTTT.

This clonotype was observed a few times. This chain's CDR3 is CASSLGFVLAGGRSSYNEQFF. The CDR3, as DNA: TGTGCCAGCAGCTTAGGTTTCGTTTTGGCGGGCGGGAGGAGCTCCTACAATGAGCAGTTCTTC. J is TRBJ2-1 and V is TRBV7-6; 8 bases agree with TRBD2. This CDR3 region has 21 residues. CDR1 and CDR2 (germline): SGHVS, FNYEAQ. J lost 0 bases, V lost 1 base, and 17 bases had no gene match.

CDR3 DNA: TGTGCCAGCAGTGAAGCGCTATACGAGCAGTACTTC. The encoded protein is CASSEALYEQYF. V is TRBV2 and J is TRBJ2-7; D gene ambiguous. There are 12 residues in the CDR3. Trimming cost V 0 bases and J 4 bases, with 4 bases left between them. CDR1 is SNHLY, CDR2 FYNNEI, per germline.

V is TRBV15 and J is TRBJ2-1; D may be TRBD1 (6 bases). The CDR3 runs 15 residues. CDR1 and CDR2 (germline): LNHNV, YYDKDF (reference sequence). Trimming pared 2 bases from V and 7 bases from J, leaving 15 bases between. The CDR3 coding sequence is TGTGCCACCAGCAGAAGAACCGGGACATCAAATGAGCAGTTCTTC. This encodes CATSRRTGTSNEQFF.

The chain employs TRBV9 and TRBJ1-2; D is undetermined. V was cut by 4 bases and J by 4 bases, with 17 bases left in between. The CDR3 covers 15 residues. From germline, CDR1 is SGDLS and CDR2 YYNGEE. CDR3 amino acids: CASSHPLSGSYGYTF. Here the CDR3 DNA reads TGTGCCAGCAGCCACCCCTTGTCAGGAAGCTATGGCTACACCTTC.

This chain joins TRBV4-2 and TRBJ2-1; TRBD2 aligns across 11 bases. There are 20 residues in the CDR3. Per the germline V gene, CDR1 is LGHNA and CDR2 is YNFKEQ. V lost 3 bases to trimming and J lost 4 bases; unmatched junction nucleotides: 17. CDR3 sequence reads: CASSQEGLADTFNRYNEQFF. The CDR3 nucleotides are TGTGCCAGCAGCCAGGAGGGACTAGCGGACACATTCAACCGGTACAATGAGCAGTTCTTC.

Points on this clonotype: With a much larger clone just one base away, this may be a read error. The V call is TRBV12-3 or TRBV12-4, the J call TRBJ2-1; D ambiguous. The CDR3 totals 12 residues. The CDR3 spells CASSLGENGQFF. The CDR3, as DNA: TGTGCCAGCAGTTTAGGAGAGAATGGGCAGTTCTTC.

For the CDR3, the DNA is TGTGCCAGCAGCCAAAAAACAGGGGGGAACACTGAAGCTTTCTTT. This codes for CASSQKTGGNTEAFF. This chain connects TRBV3-1 to TRBJ1-1; 8 positions agree with TRBD1. The CDR3 consists of 15 residues. The V gene end was trimmed by 2 bases and the J gene end by 1 base; junction bases not matched to a gene: 3. CDR1 and CDR2 (germline): LGHDT, YNNKEL (reference sequence).

This sequence joins TRBV7-2 and TRBJ1-2; 7 bases are a match to TRBD1. V shed 5 bases and J 3 bases; nucleotides not matched to a gene: 9. Germline CDR1 reads SGHTA; CDR2 reads FQGNSA. The CDR3 consists of 15 residues. DNA for the CDR3: TGTGCCAGCAGCGCACCTTGGCAGGGGGACTATGGCTACACCTTC. As protein: CASSAPWQGDYGYTF.

The chain uses TRBV4-3 and TRBJ2-2; D is tentatively TRBD1 or TRBD2 (6 bases each). Germline V lookup: CDR1 LGHNA, CDR2 YSLEER. This CDR3 has 18 residues. The V end lost 0 bases, the J end lost 1 base, and 15 bases lay between the germline ends. DNA for the CDR3: TGCGCCAGCAGCCAAGAACTGTCGCGGGGACAGAACACCGGGGAGCTGTTTTTT. This encodes CASSQELSRGQNTGELFF.

In its sample, this clonotype was seen a few times. In nucleotides, the CDR3 is TGTGCCAGCAGCCGTGGACAGGGAGGAAGCAATCAGCCCCAGCATTTT. Translating gives CASSRGQGGSNQPQHF. The rearrangement links TRBV7-9 to TRBJ1-5, with 8 bases fitting TRBD1. Unmatched junction bases numbered 7, after V lost 5 bases and J lost 1 base. CDR3 size: 16 residues. Germline V gene sequence: CDR1 SEHNR, CDR2 FQNEAQ (reference sequence). Full variable domain (missing parts from reference TRBV7-9 and TRBJ1-5): DTGVSQNPRHKITKRGQNVTFRCDPISEHNRLYWYRQTLGQGPEFLTYFQNEAQLEKSRLLSDRFSAERPKGSFSTLEIQRTEQGDSAMYLCASSRGQGGSNQPQHFGDGTRLSIL.

The sample holds many counts of this clonotype. The rearrangement uses TRBV18 and TRBJ2-2; 7 nucleotides agree with TRBD1. CDR1 is KGHSH, CDR2 LQKENI, per germline. CDR3 size: 14 residues. Trimming took 4 bases from V and 7 from J; bases not matched to a gene: 6. In nucleotides, the CDR3 is TGTGCCAGCTCACGACAGGGCTTCGGCGGGGAGCTGTTTTTT. It translates to CASSRQGFGGELFF.